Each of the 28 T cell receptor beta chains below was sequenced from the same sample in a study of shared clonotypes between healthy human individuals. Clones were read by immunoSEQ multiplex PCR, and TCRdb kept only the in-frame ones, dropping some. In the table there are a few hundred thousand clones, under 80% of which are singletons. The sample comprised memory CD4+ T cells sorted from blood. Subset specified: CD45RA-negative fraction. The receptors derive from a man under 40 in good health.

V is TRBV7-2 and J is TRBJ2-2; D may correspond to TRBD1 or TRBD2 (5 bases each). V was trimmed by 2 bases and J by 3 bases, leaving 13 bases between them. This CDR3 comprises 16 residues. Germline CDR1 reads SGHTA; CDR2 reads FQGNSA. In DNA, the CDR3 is TGTGCCAGCAGCTTAAGAGGGGCGGTCGACACCGGGGAGCTGTTTTTT. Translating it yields CASSLRGAVDTGELFF.

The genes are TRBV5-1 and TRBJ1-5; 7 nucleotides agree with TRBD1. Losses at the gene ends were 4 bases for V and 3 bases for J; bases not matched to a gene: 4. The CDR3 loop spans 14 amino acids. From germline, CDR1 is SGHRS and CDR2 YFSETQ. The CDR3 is CASSVGTVNQPQHF. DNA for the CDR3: TGCGCCAGCAGCGTCGGGACAGTCAATCAGCCCCAGCATTTT.

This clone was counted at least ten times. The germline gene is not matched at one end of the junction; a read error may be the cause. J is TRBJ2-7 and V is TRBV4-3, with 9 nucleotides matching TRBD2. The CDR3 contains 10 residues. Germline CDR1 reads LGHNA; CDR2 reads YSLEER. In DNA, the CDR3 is TGCGCCCATTTGACTAGCGGCGAGGCCTTC. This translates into CAHLTSGEAF.

The CDR3 DNA follows: TGTGCCAGCAGCCCCAGACTAGGGGCCTACGAGCAGTACTTC. As protein: CASSPRLGAYEQYF. V is TRBV7-2 and J is TRBJ2-7; D may be TRBD2 (6 bases). V dropped 5 bases and J dropped 2 bases, with 13 bases sitting between them. Germline-derived CDR1 and CDR2 are SGHTA and FQGNSA. The CDR3 spans 14 residues.

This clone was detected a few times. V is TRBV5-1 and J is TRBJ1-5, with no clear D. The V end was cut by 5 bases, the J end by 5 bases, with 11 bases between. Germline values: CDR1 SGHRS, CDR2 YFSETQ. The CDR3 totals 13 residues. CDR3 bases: TGCGCCAGCAGTTCGGGTAGGGATCAGCCCCAGCATTTT. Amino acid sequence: CASSSGRDQPQHF.

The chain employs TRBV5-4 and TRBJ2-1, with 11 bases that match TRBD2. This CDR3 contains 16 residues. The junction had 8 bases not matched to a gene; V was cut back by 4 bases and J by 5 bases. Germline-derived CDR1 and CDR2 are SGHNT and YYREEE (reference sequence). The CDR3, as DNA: TGTGCCAGCAGCCCTGCGGGGACTAGCGGCGACAATGAGCAGTTCTTC. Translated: CASSPAGTSGDNEQFF.

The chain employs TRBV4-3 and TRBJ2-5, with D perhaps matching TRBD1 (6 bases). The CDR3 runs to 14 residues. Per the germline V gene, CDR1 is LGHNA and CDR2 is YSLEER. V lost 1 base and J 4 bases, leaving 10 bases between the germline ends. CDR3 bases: TGCGCCAGCAGCCAAGGAGGCAGGGGAGAGACCCAGTACTTC. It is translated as CASSQGGRGETQYF.

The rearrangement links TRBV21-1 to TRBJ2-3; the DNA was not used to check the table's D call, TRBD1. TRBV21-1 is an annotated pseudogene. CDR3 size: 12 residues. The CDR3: CASGQKTDTQYF. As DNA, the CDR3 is TGTGCCAGCGGACAGAAAACAGATACGCAGTATTTT.

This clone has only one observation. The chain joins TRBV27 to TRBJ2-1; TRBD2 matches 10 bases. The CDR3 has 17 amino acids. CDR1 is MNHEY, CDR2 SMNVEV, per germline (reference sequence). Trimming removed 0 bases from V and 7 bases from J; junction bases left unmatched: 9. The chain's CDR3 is CASSLSIPSGRFNEQFF. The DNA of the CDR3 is TGTGCCAGCAGTTTATCGATTCCTAGCGGGAGATTTAATGAGCAGTTCTTC.

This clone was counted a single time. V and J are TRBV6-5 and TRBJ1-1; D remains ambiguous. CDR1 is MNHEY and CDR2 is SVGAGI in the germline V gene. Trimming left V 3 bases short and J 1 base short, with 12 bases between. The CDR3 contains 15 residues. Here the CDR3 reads CASSYDGVGNTEAFF. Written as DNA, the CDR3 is TGTGCCAGCAGTTATGATGGGGTGGGGAACACTGAAGCTTTCTTT.

CDR3 sequence: CASSYGGGTGELFF. The CDR3 bases are TGTGCCAGCAGTTACGGGGGAGGCACCGGGGAGCTGTTTTTT. This sequence joins TRBV6-5 and TRBJ2-2; maybe TRBD2 (6 bases). CDR3 length equals 14 residues. V was clipped by 2 bases and J by 4 bases, with 8 bases between them. Germline V CDR1 and CDR2: MNHEY, SVGAGI.

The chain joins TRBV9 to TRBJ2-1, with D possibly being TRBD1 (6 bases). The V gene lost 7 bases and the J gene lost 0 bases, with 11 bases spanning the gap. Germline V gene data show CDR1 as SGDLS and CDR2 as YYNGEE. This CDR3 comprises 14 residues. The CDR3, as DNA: TGTGCCAGCTCCCAGGACAGCTCCTACAATGAGCAGTTCTTC. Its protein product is CASSQDSSYNEQFF.

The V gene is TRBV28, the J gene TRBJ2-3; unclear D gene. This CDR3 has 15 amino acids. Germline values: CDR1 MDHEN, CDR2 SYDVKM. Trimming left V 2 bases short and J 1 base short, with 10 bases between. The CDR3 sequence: CASSLTPSGTDTQYF. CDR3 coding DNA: TGTGCCAGCAGTTTAACCCCCAGCGGCACAGATACGCAGTATTTT.

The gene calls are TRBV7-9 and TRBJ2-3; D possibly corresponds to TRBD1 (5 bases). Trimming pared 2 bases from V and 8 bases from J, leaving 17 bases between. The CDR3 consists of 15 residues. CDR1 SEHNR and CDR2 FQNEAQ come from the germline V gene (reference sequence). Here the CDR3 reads CASSLLEGDRGTQYF. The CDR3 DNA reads TGTGCCAGCAGCTTATTAGAAGGGGATCGTGGTACGCAGTATTTT.

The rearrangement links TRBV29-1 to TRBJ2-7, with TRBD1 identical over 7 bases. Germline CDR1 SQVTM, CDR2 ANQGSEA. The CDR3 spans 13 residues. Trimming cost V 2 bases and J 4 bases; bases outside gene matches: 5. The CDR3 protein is CSVEPGGRYEQYF. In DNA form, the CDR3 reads TGCAGCGTTGAACCAGGGGGTCGGTACGAGCAGTACTTC.

The CDR3 sequence is CSALRGGNTIYF. The DNA of the CDR3 is TGCAGCGCCCTGCGCGGTGGAAACACCATATATTTT. This rearrangement joins TRBV29-1 to TRBJ1-3, with D hard to call. The CDR3 spans 12 residues. The ends were cut back, 7 bases at V and 3 bases at J, with 10 bases in the middle. The germline V gene encodes CDR1 SQVTM and CDR2 ANQGSEA.

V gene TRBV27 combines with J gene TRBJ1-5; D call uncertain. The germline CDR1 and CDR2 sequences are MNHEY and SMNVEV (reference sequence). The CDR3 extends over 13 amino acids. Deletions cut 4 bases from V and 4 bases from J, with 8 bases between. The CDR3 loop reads CASSSDTNQPQHF. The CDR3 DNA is TGTGCCAGCAGTTCCGACACTAATCAGCCCCAGCATTTT.

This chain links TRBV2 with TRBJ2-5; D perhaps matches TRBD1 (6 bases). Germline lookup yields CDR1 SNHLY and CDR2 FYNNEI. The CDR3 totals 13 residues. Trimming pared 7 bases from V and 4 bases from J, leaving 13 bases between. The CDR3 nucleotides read TGTGCCAGCATGGGGGCGGGTCGAGAGACCCAGTACTTC. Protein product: CASMGAGRETQYF.

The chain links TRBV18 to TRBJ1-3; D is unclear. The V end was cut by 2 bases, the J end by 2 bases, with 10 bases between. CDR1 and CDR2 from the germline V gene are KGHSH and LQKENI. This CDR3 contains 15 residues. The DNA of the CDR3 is TGTGCCAGCTCACCAGAGGTGGGCGCTGGAAACACCATATATTTT. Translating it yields CASSPEVGAGNTIYF.

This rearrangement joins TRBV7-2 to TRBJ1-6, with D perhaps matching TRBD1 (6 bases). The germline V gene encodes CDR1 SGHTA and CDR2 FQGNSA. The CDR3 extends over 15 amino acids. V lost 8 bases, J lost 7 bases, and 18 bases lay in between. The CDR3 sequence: CASGSSTGFNSPLHF. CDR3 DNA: TGTGCCAGCGGTTCTTCCACAGGGTTCAATTCACCCCTCCACTTT.

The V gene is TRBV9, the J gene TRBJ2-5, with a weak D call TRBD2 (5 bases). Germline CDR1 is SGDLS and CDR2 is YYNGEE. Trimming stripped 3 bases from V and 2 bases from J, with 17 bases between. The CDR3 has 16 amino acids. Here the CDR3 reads CASSAFGGSRQETQYF. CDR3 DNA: TGTGCCAGCAGCGCTTTTGGAGGAAGTCGGCAAGAGACCCAGTACTTC.

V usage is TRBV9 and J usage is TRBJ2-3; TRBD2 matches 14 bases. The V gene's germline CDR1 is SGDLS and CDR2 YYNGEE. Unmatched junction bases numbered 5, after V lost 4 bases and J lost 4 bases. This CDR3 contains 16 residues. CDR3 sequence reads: CASSLGLAGASDTQYF. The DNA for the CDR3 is TGTGCCAGCAGCTTGGGACTAGCGGGAGCGTCAGATACGCAGTATTTT.

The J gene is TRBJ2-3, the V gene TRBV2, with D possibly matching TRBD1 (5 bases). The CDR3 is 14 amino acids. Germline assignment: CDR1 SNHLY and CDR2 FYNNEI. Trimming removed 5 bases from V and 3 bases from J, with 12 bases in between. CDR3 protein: CASSSRVRTDTQYF. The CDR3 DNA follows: TGTGCCAGCAGTAGCAGGGTGAGGACAGATACGCAGTATTTT.

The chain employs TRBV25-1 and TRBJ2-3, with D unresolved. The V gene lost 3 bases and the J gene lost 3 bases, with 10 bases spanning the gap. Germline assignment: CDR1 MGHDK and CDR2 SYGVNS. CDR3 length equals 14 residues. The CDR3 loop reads CASSDQPMTDTQYF. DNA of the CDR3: TGTGCCAGCAGTGATCAGCCAATGACAGATACGCAGTATTTT.

The CDR3 nucleotides read TGTGCCAGCAGCTATGGACTAGCGGGAGGCAGTGAAGAGACCCAGTACTTC. This sequence encodes CASSYGLAGGSEETQYF. This sequence joins TRBV7-9 and TRBJ2-5; TRBD2 agrees at 14 bases. Germline V gene sequence: CDR1 SEHNR, CDR2 FQNEAQ (reference sequence). CDR3 length: 17 amino acids. The J segment lost 3 bases and the V segment lost 4 bases, leaving 7 bases of the junction unmatched.

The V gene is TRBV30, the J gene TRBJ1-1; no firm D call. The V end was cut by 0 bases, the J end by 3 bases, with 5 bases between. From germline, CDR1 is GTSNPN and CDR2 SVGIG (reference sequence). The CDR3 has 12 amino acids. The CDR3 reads CAWSVRDTEAFF. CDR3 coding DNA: TGTGCCTGGAGTGTACGGGACACTGAAGCTTTCTTT.

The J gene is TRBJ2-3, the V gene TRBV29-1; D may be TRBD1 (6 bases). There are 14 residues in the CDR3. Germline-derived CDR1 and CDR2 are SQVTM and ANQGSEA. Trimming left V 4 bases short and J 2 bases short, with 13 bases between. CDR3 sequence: CSVVLTGFTDTQYF. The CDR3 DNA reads TGCAGCGTTGTTTTGACAGGCTTCACAGATACGCAGTATTTT.

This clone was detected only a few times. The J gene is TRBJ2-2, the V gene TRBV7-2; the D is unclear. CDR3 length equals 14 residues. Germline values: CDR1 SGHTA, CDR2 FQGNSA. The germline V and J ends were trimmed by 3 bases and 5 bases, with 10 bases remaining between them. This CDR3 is CASSLAWSTGELFF. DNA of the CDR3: TGTGCCAGCAGCTTGGCTTGGAGTACCGGGGAGCTGTTTTTT.